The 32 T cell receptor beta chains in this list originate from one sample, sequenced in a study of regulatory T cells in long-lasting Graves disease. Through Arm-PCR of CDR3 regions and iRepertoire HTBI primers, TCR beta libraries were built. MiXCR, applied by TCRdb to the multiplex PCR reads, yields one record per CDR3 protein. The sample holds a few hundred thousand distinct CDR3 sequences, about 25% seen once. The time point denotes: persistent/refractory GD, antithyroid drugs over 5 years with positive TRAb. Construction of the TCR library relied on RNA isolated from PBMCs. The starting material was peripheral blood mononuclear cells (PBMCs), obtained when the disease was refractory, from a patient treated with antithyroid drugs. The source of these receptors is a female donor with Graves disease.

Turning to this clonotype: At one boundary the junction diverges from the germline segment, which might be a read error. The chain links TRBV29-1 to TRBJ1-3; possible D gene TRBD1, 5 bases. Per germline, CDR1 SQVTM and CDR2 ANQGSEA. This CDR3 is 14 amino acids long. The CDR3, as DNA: TGCAGCGTAGCTACAGGCAACTCTAGAAACACCATATATTTT. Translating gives CSVATGNSRNTIYF.

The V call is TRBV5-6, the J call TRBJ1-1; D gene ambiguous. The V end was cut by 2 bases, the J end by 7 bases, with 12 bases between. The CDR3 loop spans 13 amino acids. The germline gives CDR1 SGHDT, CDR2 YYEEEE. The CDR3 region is CASSFINRIEAFF. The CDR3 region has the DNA TGTGCCAGCAGCTTTATCAATCGGATTGAAGCTTTCTTT.

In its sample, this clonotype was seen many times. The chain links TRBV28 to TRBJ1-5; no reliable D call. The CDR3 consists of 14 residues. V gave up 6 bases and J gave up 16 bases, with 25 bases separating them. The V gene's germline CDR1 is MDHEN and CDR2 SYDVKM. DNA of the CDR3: TGTGCCAGCAGCCCCCCGATTTTCACGGGGTACCTACATTTT. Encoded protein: CASSPPIFTGYLHF. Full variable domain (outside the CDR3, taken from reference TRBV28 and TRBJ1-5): DVKVTQSSRYLVKRTGEKVFLECVQDMDHENMFWYRQDPGLGLRLIYFSYDVKMKEKGDIPEGYSVSREKKERFSLILESASTNQTSMYLCASSPPIFTGYLHFGDGTRLSIL.

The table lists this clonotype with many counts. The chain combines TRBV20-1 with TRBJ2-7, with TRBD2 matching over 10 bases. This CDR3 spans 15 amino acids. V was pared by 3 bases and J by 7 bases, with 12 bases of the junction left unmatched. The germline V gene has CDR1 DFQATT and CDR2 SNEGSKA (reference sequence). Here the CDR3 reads CSASISSGRMVEQYF. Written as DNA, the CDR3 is TGCAGTGCTAGCATTTCTAGCGGGAGAATGGTAGAGCAGTACTTC.

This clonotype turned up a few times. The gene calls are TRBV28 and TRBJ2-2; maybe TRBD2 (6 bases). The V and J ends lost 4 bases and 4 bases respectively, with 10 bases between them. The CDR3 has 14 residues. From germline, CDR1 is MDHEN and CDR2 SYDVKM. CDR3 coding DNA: TGTGCCAGCAGTTGGGGCGGGGTCACCGGGGAGCTGTTTTTT. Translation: CASSWGGVTGELFF. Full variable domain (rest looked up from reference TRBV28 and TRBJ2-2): DVKVTQSSRYLVKRTGEKVFLECVQDMDHENMFWYRQDPGLGLRLIYFSYDVKMKEKGDIPEGYSVSREKKERFSLILESASTNQTSMYLCASSWGGVTGELFFGEGSRLTVL.

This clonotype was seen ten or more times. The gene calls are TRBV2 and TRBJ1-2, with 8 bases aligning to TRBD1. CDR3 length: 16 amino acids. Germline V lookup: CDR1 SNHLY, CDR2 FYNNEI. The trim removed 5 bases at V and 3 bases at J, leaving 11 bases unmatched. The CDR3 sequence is CASSLDRAGFDYGYTF. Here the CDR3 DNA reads TGTGCCAGCAGTCTGGACAGGGCCGGTTTCGACTATGGCTACACCTTC.

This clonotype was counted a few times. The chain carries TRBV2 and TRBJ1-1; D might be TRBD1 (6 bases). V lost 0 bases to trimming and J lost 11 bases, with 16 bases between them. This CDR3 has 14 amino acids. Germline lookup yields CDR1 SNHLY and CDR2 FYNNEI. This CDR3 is CASSEAQGLLEAFF. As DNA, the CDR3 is TGTGCCAGCAGTGAAGCGCAGGGGCTGTTGGAGGCTTTCTTT.

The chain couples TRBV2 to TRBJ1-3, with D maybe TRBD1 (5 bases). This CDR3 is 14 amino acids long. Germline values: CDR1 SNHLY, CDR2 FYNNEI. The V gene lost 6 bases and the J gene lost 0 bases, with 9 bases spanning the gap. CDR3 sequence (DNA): TGTGCCAGCAGGACCGACAGCTCTGGAAACACCATATATTTT. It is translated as CASRTDSSGNTIYF. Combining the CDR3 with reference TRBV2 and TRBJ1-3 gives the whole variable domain EPEVTQTPSHQVTQMGQEVILRCVPISNHLYFYWYRQILGQKVEFLVSFYNNEISEKSEIFDDQFSVERPDGSNFTLKIRSTKLEDSAMYFCASRTDSSGNTIYFGEGSWLTVV.

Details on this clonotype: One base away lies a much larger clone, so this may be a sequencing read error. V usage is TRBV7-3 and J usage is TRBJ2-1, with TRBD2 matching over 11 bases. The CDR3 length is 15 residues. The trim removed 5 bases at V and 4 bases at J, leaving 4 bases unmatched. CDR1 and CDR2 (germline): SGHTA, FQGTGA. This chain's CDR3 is CASSKGTSGYNEQFF. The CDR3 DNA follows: TGTGCCAGCAGCAAAGGGACTAGCGGTTACAATGAGCAGTTCTTC.

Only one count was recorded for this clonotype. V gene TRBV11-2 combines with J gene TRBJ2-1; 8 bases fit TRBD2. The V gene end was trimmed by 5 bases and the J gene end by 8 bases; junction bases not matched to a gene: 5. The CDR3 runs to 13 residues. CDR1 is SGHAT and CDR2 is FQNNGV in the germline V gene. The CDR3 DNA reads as TGTGCCAGCAGCGGACTAGCTACCGATGAGCAGTTCTTC. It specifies CASSGLATDEQFF.

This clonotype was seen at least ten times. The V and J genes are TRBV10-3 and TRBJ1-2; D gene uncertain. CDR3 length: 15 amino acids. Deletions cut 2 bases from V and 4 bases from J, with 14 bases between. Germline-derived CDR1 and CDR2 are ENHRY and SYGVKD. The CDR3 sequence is CAISEAPGVPYGYTF. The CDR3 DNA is TGTGCCATCAGTGAGGCCCCCGGGGTCCCCTATGGCTACACCTTC.

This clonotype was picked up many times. The CDR3 reads CASRRGGSYEQYF. CDR3 coding DNA: TGTGCCAGCAGGCGGGGGGGCTCCTACGAGCAGTACTTC. The V gene is TRBV6-1, the J gene TRBJ2-7, with 9 bases matching TRBD2. Losses at the gene ends were 6 bases for V and 0 bases for J; bases not matched to a gene: 0. The CDR3 sequence is 13 residues long. Germline V gene sequence: CDR1 MNHNS, CDR2 SASEGT.

DNA for the CDR3: TGTGCCAGCACCGGATACGCGGTAGACACAGATACGCAGTATTTT. As protein: CASTGYAVDTDTQYF. This rearrangement joins TRBV2 to TRBJ2-3, with no clear D. Germline CDR1 and CDR2: SNHLY and FYNNEI. CDR3 length: 15 residues. Trimming stripped 7 bases from V and 2 bases from J, with 16 bases between.

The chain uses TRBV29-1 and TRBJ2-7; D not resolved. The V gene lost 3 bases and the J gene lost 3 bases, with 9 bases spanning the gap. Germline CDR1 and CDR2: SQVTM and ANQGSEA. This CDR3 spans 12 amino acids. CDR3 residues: CSVEADYYEQYF. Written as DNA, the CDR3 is TGCAGCGTTGAGGCGGATTACTACGAGCAGTACTTC.

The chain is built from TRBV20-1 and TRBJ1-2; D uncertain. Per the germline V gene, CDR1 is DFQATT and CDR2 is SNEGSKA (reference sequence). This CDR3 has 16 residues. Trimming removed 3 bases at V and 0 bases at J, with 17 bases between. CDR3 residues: CSASKGNGRANYGYTF. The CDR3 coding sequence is TGCAGTGCTAGTAAAGGGAATGGACGGGCTAACTATGGCTACACCTTC.

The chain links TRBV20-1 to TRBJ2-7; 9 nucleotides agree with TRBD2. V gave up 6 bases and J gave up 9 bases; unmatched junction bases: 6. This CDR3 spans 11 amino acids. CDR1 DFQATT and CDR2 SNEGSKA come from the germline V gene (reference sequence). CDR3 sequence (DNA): TGCAGTGCCCCGACTAGCGGCGGGCAGTACTTC. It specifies CSAPTSGGQYF.

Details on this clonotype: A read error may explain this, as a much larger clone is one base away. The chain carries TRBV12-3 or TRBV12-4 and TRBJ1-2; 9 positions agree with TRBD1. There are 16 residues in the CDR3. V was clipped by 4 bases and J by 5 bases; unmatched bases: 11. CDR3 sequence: CASSSPSDRGKYGYTF. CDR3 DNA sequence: TGTGCCAGCAGTTCCCCGTCGGACAGGGGAAAATATGGCTACACCTTC.

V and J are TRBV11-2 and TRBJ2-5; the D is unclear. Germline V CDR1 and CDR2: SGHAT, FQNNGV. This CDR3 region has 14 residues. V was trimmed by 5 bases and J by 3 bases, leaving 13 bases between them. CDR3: CASSPAADKETQYF. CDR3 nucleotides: TGTGCCAGCAGCCCGGCCGCCGACAAAGAGACCCAGTACTTC.

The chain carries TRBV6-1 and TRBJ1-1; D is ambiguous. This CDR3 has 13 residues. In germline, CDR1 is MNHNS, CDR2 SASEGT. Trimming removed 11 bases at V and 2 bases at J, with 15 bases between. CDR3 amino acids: CASTRGLNTEAFF. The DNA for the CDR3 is TGTGCCTCAACCCGGGGATTAAACACTGAAGCTTTCTTT.

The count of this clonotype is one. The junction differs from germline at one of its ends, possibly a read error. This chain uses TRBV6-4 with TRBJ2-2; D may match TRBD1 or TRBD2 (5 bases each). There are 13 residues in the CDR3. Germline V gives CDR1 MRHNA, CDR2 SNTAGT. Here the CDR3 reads CASSQRGAGKLFF. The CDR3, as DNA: TGTGCCAGCAGCCAAAGGGGCGCCGGGAAGCTGTTTTTT.

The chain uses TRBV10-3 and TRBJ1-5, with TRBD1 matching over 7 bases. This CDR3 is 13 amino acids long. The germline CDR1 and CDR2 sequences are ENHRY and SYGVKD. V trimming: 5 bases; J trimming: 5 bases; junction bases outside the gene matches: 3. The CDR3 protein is CAISPTGDQPQHF. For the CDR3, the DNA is TGTGCCATCAGTCCTACAGGGGATCAGCCCCAGCATTTT.

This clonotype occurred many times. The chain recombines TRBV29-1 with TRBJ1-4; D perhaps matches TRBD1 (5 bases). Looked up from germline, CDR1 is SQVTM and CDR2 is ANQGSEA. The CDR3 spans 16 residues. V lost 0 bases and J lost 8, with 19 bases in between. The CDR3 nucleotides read TGCAGCGTTGAAGACGGGCAGGAGGGCCAGGGCGAAAAACTGTTTTTT. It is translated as CSVEDGQEGQGEKLFF. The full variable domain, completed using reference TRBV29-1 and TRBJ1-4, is SAVISQKPSRDICQRGTSLTIQCQVDSQVTMMFWYRQQPGQSLTLIATANQGSEATYESGFVIDKFPISRPNLTFSTLTVSNMSPEDSSIYLCSVEDGQEGQGEKLFFGSGTQLSVL.

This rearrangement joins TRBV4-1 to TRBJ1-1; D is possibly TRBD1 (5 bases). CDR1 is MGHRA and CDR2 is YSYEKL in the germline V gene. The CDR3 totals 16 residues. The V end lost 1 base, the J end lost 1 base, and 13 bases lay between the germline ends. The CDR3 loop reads CASSQGSTDTNTEAFF. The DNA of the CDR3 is TGCGCCAGCAGCCAAGGCTCGACAGACACGAACACTGAAGCTTTCTTT.

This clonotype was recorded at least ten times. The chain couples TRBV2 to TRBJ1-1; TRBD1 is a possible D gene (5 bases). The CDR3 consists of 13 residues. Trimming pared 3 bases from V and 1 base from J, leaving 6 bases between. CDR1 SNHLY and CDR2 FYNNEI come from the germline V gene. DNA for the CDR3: TGTGCCAGCAGTGAGAGGGGGAACACTGAAGCTTTCTTT. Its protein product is CASSERGNTEAFF.

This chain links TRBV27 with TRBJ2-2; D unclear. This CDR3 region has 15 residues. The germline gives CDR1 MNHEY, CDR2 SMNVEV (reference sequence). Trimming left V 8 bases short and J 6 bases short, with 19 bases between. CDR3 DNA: TGTGCCAGCCGCCGTGGCAGCCTAAGACCCGGGGAGCTGTTTTTT. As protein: CASRRGSLRPGELFF.

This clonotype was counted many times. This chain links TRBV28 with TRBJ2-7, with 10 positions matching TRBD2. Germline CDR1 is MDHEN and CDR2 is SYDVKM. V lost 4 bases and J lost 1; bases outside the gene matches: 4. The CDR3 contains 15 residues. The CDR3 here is CASSSSGSLSYEQYF. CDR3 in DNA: TGTGCCAGCAGTTCTAGCGGGAGCTTATCCTACGAGCAGTACTTC.

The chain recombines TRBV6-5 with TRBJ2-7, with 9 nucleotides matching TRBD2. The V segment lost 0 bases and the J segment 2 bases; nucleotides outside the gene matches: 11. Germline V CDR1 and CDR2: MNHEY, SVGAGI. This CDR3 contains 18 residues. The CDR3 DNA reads TGTGCCAGCAGTTACTCTGCTGTGGCGGGAGGGCCTCCCTACGAGCAGTACTTC. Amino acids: CASSYSAVAGGPPYEQYF.

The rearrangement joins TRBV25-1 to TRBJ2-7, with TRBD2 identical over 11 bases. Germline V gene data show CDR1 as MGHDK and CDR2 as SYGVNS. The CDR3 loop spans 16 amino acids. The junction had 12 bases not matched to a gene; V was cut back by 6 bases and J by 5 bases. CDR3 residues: CASSENTLAGGNEQYF. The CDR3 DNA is TGTGCCAGCAGCGAAAATACATTAGCGGGAGGGAACGAGCAGTACTTC.

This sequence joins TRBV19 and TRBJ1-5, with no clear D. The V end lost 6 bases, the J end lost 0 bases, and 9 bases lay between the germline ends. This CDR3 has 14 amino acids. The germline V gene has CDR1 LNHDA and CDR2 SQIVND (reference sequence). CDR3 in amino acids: CASSGRASNQPQHF. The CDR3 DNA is TGTGCCAGTAGCGGCAGAGCTAGCAATCAGCCCCAGCATTTT.

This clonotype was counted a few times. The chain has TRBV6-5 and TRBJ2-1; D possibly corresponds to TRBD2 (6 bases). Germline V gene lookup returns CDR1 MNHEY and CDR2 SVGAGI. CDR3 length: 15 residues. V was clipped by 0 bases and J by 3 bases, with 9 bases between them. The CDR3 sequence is CASSYSSTSYNEQFF. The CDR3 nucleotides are TGTGCCAGCAGTTACTCGTCGACTAGCTACAATGAGCAGTTCTTC.

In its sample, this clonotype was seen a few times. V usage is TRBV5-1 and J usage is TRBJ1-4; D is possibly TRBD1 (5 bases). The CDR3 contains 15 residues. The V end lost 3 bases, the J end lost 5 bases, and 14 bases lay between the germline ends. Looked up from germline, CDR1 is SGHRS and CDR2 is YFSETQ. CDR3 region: CASSSNEGRNEKLFF. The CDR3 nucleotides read TGCGCCAGCAGCTCCAACGAGGGGCGGAATGAAAAACTGTTTTTT.

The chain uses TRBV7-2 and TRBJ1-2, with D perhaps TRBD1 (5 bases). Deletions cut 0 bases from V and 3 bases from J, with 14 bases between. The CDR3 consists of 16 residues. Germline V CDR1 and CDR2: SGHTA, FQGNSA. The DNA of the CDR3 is TGTGCCAGCAGCTTAGCTTTGGGGCGTCTGGACTATGGCTACACCTTC. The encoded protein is CASSLALGRLDYGYTF.